This T cell receptor (beta chain) was captured by sequencing in a study of blood T cell repertoires in COVID-19. Turning to the study itself: Acute-phase and convalescent COVID-19 samples originated in the United States, Italy and Spain. From T cells, B-cell-depleted T cells, or PBMCs came the material, which was cDNA or gDNA.

V was clipped by 2 bases and J by 5 bases; unmatched bases: 9. Germline V CDR1 and CDR2: KGHSH, LQKENI. There are 15 residues in the CDR3. Per the study methods: Scientists estimated how many nucleated cells there were by amplifying reference gene primers. Clones were read by immunoSEQ multiplex PCR, and TCRdb kept only the in-frame ones, dropping some. D and trimming come from the DNA, and the V and J calls and clone size come from that table. The table has over 50,000 clones, about three quarters seen once. The sample was peripheral blood. V usage is TRBV18 and J usage is TRBJ2-7; 7 bases map to TRBD1. This receptor was taken from a human donor with active or convalescent COVID-19. The donor label of this sample is uncertain. The CDR3 protein is CASSPYRAQGDEQYF. The CDR3 DNA reads as TGTGCCAGCTCACCATATAGGGCCCAGGGGGACGAGCAGTACTTC.